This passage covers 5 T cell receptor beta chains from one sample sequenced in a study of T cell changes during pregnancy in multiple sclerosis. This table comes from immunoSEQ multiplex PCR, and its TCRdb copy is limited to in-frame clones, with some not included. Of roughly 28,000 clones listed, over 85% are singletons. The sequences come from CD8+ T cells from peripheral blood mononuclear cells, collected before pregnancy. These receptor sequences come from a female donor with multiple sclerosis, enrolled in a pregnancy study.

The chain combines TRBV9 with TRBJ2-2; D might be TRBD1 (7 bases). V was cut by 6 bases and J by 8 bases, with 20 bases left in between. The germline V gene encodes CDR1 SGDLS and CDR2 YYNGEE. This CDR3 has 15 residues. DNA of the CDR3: TGTGCCAGCAAGGAGGGGGCCGGAACAGCGGGGGAGCTGTTTTTT. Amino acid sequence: CASKEGAGTAGELFF.

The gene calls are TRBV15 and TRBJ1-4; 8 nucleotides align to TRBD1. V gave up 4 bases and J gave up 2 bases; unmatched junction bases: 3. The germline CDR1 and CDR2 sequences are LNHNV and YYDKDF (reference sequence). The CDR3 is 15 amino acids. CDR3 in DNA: TGTGCCACCAGCAAACAGGGGGTCACTAATGAAAAACTGTTTTTT. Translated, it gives CATSKQGVTNEKLFF. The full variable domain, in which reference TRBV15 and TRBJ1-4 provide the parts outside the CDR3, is DAMVIQNPRYQVTQFGKPVTLSCSQTLNHNVMYWYQQKSSQAPKLLFHYYDKDFNNEADTPDNFQSRRPNTSFCFLDIRSPGLGDTAMYLCATSKQGVTNEKLFFGSGTQLSVL.

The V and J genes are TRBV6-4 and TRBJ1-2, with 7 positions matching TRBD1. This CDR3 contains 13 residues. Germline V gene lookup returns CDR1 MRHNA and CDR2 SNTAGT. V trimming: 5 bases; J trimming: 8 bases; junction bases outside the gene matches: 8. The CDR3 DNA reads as TGTGCCAGCAGTTACTTCCAAGGGGGCGGCTACACCTTC. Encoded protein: CASSYFQGGGYTF.

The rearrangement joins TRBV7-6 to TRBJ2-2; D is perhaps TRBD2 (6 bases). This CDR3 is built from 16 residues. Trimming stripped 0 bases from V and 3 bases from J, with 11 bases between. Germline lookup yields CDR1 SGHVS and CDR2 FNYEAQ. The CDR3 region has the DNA TGTGCCAGCAGCTTAGCAGGAGGGGCCTACACCGGGGAGCTGTTTTTT. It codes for CASSLAGGAYTGELFF.

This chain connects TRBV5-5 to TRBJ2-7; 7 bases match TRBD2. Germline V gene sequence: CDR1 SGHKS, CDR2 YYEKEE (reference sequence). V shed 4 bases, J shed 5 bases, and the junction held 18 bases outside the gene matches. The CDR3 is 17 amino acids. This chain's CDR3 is CASSPRLARIQGDEQYF. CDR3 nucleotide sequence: TGTGCCAGCAGCCCAAGACTAGCAAGAATCCAAGGCGACGAGCAGTACTTC.